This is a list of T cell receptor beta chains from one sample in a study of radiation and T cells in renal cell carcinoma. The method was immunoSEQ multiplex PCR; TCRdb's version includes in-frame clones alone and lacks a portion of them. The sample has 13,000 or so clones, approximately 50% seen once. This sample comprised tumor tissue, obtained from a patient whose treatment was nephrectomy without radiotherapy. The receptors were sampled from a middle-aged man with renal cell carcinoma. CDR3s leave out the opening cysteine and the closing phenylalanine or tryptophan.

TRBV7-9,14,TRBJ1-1,ASSLKADTWNTEAF
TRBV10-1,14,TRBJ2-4,ASSPGTSGLKNIQY
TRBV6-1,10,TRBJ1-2,ASSATGGGYT
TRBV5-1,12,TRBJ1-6,ASSLAQGGSPLH
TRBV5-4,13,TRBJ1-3,ASSYGAGPGNTIY
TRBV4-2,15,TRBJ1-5,ASSQNPPGTQNQPQH
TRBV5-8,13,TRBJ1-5,ASSPGTDHNQPQH
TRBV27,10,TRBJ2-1,ASHQQGNEQF
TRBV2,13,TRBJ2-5,ASSVASGGWETQY
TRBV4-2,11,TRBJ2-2,ASSPTRTGELF
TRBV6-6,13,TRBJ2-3,ASSFMDRAPDTQY
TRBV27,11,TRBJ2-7,ASSLTSSYEQY
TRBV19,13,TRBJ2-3,ASSTTGLLGDTQY
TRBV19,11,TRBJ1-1,ASSIDQGVEAF
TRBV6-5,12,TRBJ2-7,ASSYRGRAYEQY
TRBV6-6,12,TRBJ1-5,ASTFGGVNQPQH
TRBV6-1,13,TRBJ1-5,ASKDRGARGQPQH
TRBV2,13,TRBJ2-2,ASRVLAGGTGELF
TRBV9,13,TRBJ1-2,ASSGTYPSNYGYT
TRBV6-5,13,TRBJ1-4,ASSYSDSFNEKLF
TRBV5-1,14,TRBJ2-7,ASSLAGGQGSYEQY
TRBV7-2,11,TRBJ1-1,ASRRSRETEAF
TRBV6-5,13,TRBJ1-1,ASSYLAEGGAEAF
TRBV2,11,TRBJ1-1,ASSRRENTEAF
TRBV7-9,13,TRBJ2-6,ASSLPSSGANVLT
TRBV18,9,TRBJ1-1,ASSRDIEAF
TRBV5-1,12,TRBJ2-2,ASSLGRVTGELF
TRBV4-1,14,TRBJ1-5,ASSQDRTGGYQPQH
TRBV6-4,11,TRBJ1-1,ASSDSQNTEAF
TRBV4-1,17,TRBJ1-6,ASSQDGSMGRVYNSPLH
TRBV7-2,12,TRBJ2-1,ATKPPGFYNEQF
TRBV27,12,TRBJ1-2,ASMSGQGNYGYT
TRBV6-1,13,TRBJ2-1,ASSTGTSGHNEQF
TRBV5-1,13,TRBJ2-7,ASSLGSGEVNEQY
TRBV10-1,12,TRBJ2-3,ASSESRAADTQY
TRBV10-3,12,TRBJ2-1,AIRKRGDYNEQF
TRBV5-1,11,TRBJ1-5,ASSFDGDQPQH
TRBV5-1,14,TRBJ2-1,ASSLSPAGTYNEQF
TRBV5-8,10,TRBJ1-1,ASSLRTLEAF
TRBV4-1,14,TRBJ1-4,ASSRLGVGTNEKLF
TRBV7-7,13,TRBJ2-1,ASSSGTSGGNEQF
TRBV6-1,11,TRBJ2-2,ATEDRAKTELF
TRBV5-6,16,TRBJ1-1,ASSLPRDRGKWIAEAF
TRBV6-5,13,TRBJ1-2,ASSSWTGTNYGYT
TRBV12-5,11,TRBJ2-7,ASGFMDRDEQY
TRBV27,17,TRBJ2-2,ASSLFSPLMGVDTGELF
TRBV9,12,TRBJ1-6,ASSRIGSNSPLH
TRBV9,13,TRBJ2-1,ASSVGGGPVNEQF